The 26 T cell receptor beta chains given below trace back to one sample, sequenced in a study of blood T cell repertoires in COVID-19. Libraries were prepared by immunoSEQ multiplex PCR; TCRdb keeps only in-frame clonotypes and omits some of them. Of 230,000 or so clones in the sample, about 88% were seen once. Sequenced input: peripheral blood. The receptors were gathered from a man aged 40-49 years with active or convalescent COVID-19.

CDR3 in DNA: TGTGCCAGCAGTATAAATCCGGGGGTAGGCCTGAACACTGAAGCTTTCTTT. It yields the protein CASSINPGVGLNTEAFF. The chain has TRBV28 and TRBJ1-1; perhaps TRBD1 as D (5 bases). This CDR3 comprises 17 residues. The V and J ends lost 5 bases and 0 bases respectively, with 19 bases between them. Germline V gene sequence: CDR1 MDHEN, CDR2 SYDVKM. Variable domain in full (rest from reference TRBV28 and TRBJ1-1): DVKVTQSSRYLVKRTGEKVFLECVQDMDHENMFWYRQDPGLGLRLIYFSYDVKMKEKGDIPEGYSVSREKKERFSLILESASTNQTSMYLCASSINPGVGLNTEAFFGQGTRLTVV.

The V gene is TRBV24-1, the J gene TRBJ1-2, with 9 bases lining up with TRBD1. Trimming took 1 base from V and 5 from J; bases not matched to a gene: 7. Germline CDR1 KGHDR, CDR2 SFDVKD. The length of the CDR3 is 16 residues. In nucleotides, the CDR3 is TGTGCCACCAGTGATTTAGGAGACAGGGGGATTTATGGCTACACCTTC. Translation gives CATSDLGDRGIYGYTF.

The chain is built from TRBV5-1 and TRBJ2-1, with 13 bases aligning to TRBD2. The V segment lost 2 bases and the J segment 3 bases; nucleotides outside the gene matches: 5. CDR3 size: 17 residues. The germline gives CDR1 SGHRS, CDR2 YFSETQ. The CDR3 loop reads CASSFGLAGEGYNEQFF. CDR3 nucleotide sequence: TGCGCCAGCAGCTTTGGACTAGCGGGGGAGGGCTACAATGAGCAGTTCTTC.

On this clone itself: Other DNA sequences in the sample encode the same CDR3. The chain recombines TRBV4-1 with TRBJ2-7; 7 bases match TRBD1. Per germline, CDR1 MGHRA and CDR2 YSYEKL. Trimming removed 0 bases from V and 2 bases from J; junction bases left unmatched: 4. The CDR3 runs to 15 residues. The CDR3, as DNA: TGCGCCAGCAGCCAAGACCGGGACAGTCCCTACGAGCAGTACTTC. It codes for CASSQDRDSPYEQYF.

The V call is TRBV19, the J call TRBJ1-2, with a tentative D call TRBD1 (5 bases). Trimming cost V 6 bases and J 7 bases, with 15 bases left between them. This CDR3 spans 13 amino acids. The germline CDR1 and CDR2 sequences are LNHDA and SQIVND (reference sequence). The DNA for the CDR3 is TGTGCCAGTAGCGGATCACAGGTTTTTGGCTACACCTTC. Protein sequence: CASSGSQVFGYTF.

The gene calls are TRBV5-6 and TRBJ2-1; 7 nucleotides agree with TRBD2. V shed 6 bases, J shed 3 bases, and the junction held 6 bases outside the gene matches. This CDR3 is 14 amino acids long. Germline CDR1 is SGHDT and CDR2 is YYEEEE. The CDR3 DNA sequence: TGTGCCAGCACCTCTGGCGGGAGCTACAATGAGCAGTTCTTC. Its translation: CASTSGGSYNEQFF.

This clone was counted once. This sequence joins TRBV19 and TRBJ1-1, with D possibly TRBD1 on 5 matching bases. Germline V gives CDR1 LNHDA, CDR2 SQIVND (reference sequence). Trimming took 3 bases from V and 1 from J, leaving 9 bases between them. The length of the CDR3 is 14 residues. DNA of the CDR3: TGTGCCAGTAGTATGGGGGGACCGAACACTGAAGCTTTCTTT. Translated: CASSMGGPNTEAFF. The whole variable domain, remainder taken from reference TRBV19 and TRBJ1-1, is DGGITQSPKYLFRKEGQNVTLSCEQNLNHDAMYWYRQDPGQGLRLIYYSQIVNDFQKGDIAEGYSVSREKKESFPLTVTSAQKNPTAFYLCASSMGGPNTEAFFGQGTRLTVV.

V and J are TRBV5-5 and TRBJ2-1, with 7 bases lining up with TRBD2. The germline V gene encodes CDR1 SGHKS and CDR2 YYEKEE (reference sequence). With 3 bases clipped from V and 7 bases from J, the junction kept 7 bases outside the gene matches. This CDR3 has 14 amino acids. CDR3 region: CASSSVGRANEQFF. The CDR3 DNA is TGTGCCAGCAGCTCCGTTGGGAGGGCGAATGAGCAGTTCTTC.

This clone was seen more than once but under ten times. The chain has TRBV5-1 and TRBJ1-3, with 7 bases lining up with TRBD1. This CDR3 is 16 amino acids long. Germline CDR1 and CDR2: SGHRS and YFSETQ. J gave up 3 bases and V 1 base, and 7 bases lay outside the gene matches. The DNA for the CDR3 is TGCGCCAGCAGCTTGATCCCGACAGGGAGTGGAAACACCATATATTTT. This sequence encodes CASSLIPTGSGNTIYF.

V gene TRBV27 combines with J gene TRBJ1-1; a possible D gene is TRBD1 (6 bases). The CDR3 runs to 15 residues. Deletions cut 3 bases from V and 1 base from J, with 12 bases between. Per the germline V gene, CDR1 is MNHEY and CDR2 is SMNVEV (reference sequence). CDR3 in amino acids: CASSFSDRPNTEAFF. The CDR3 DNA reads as TGTGCCAGCAGTTTTTCCGACAGGCCGAACACTGAAGCTTTCTTT.

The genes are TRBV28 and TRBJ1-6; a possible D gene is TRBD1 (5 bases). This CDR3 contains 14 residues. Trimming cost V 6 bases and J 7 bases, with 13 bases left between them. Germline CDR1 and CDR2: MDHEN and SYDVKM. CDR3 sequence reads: CASRKDSSNSPLHF. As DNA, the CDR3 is TGTGCCAGCAGAAAAGACAGTTCCAATTCACCCCTCCACTTT. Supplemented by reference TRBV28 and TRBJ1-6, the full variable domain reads DVKVTQSSRYLVKRTGEKVFLECVQDMDHENMFWYRQDPGLGLRLIYFSYDVKMKEKGDIPEGYSVSREKKERFSLILESASTNQTSMYLCASRKDSSNSPLHFGNGTRLTVT.

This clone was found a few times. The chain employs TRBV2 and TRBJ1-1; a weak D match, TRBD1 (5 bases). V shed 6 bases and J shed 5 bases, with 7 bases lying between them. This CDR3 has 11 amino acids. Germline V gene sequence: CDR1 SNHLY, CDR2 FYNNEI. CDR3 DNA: TGTGCCAGCAGGGGGGGGACTGAAGCTTTCTTT. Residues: CASRGGTEAFF.

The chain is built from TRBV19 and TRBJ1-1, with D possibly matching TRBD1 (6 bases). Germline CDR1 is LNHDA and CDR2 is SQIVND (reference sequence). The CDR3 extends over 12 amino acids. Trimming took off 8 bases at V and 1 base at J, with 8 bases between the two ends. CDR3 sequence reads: CASVQGNTEAFF. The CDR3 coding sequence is TGTGCCAGTGTACAGGGGAACACTGAAGCTTTCTTT.

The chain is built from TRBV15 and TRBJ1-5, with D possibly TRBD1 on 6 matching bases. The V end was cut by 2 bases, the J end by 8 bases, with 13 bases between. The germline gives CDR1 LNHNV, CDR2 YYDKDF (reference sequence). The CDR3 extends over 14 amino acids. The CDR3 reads CATSRQNRVEPQHF. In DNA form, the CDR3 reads TGTGCCACCAGCAGACAAAACAGGGTTGAGCCCCAGCATTTT.

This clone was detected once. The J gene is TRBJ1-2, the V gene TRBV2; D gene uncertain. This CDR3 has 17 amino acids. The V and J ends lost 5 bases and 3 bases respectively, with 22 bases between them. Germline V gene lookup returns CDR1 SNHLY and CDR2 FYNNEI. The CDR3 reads CASSLGGRGSLDYGYTF. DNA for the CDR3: TGTGCCAGCAGTCTCGGTGGGCGAGGGAGCCTAGACTATGGCTACACCTTC.

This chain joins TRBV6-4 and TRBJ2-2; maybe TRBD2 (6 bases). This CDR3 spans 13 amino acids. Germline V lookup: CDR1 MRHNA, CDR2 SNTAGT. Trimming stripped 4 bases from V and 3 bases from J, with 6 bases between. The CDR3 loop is CASSAGDTGELFF. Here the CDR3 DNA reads TGTGCCAGCAGTGCGGGGGACACCGGGGAGCTGTTTTTT.

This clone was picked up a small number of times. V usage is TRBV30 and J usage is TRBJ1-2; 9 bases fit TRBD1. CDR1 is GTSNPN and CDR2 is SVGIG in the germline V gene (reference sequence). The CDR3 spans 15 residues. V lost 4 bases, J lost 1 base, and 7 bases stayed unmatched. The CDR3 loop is CAWTRDRALNYGYTF. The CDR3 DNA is TGTGCCTGGACCCGGGACAGGGCCCTTAACTATGGCTACACCTTC.

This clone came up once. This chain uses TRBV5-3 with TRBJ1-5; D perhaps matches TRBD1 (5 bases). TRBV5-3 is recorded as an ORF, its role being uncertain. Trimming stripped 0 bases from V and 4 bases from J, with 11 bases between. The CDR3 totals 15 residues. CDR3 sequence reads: CARSLERGTNQPQHF. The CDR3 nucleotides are TGTGCCAGAAGCTTGGAGCGGGGGACTAATCAGCCCCAGCATTTT.

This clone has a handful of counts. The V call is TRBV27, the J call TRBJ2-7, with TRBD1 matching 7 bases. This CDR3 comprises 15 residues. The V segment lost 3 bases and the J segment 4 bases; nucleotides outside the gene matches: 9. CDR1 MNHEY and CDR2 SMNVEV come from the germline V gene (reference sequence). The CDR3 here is CASSFTTGIGYEQYF. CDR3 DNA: TGTGCCAGCAGTTTCACGACAGGGATCGGGTACGAGCAGTACTTC.

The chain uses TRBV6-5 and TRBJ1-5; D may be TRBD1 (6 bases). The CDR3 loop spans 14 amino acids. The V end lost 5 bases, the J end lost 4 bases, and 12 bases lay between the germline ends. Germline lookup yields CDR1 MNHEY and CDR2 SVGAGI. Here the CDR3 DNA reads TGTGCCAGCAGTCGGACAGTGGCGAATCAGCCCCAGCATTTT. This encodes CASSRTVANQPQHF.

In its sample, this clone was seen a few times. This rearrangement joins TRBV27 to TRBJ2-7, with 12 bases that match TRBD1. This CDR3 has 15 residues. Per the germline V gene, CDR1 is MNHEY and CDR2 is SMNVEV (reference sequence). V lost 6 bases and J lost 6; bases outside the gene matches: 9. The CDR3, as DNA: TGTGCCAGCAGGGATGCCGGGACAGGGGGCAGCGAGCAGTACTTC. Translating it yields CASRDAGTGGSEQYF.

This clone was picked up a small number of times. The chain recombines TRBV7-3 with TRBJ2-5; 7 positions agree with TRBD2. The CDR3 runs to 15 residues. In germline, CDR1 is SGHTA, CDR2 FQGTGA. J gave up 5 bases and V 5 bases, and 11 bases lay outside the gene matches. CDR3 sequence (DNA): TGTGCCAGCAGCCCCTGGGGGGGAGTCGGGGAGACCCAGTACTTC. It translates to CASSPWGGVGETQYF.

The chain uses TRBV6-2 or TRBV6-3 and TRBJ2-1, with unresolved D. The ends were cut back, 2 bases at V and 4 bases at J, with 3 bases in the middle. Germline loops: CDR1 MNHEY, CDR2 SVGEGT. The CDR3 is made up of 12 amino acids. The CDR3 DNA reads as TGTGCCAGCAGTTACCGTTACAATGAGCAGTTCTTC. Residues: CASSYRYNEQFF.

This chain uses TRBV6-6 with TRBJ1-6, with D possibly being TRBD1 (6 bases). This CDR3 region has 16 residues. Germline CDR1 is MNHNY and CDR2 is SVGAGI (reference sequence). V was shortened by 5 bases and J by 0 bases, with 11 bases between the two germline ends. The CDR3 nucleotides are TGTGCCAGCAGTACAGGGACTAGCTCCTATAATTCACCCCTCCACTTT. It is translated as CASSTGTSSYNSPLHF.

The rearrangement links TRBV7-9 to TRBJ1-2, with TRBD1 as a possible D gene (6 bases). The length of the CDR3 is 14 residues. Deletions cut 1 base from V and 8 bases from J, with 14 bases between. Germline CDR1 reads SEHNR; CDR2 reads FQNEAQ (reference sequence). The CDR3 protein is CASSLEQGAIGYTF. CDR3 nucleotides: TGTGCCAGCAGCTTAGAACAGGGAGCTATCGGCTACACCTTC. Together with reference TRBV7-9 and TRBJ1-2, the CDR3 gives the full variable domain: DTGVSQNPRHKITKRGQNVTFRCDPISEHNRLYWYRQTLGQGPEFLTYFQNEAQLEKSRLLSDRFSAERPKGSFSTLEIQRTEQGDSAMYLCASSLEQGAIGYTFGSGTRLTVV.

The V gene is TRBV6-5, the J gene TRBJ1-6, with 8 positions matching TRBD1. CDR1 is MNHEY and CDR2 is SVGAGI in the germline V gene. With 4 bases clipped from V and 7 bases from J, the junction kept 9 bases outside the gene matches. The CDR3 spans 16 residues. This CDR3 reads CASSFSRDRPNSPLHF. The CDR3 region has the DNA TGTGCCAGCAGTTTTTCCCGGGACAGGCCGAATTCACCCCTCCACTTT.